Presented here are 15 T cell receptor beta chains from one specimen sequenced in a study of T-cell reconstitution after alpha-beta-depleted transplantation in children. As it was prepared, the TCRbeta library received unique molecular identifiers. TCRdb processed the PCR reads anew with MiXCR; each CDR3 protein has one entry. The table includes 530,000 or so distinct CDR3 sequences, around 27% detected once. The starting material was PBMCs, obtained before TCRalphabeta/CD19-depleted stem cell transplant. The receptors derive from a boy under two years old with Wiskott-Aldrich syndrome, due to receive a stem cell transplant.

This clonotype was seen more than once but under ten times. This chain uses TRBV12-3 or TRBV12-4 with TRBJ1-1, with TRBD1 as a possible D gene (5 bases). The CDR3 is 17 residues long. Trimming cost V 4 bases and J 4 bases, with 22 bases left between them. This chain's CDR3 is CASSSARGTKRVTEAFF. CDR3 bases: TGTGCCAGCAGTTCAGCTAGGGGAACGAAACGGGTCACTGAAGCTTTCTTT.

This clonotype was seen a handful of times. The chain links TRBV20-1 to TRBJ2-4, with 8 bases lining up with TRBD1. The CDR3 is 14 residues long. V was pared by 5 bases and J by 2 bases, with 5 bases of the junction left unmatched. Germline assignment: CDR1 DFQATT and CDR2 SNEGSKA (reference sequence). This chain's CDR3 is CSASDRATKNIQYF. The CDR3 DNA reads TGCAGTGCTTCGGACAGGGCCACCAAAAACATTCAGTACTTC.

This clonotype was seen a few times. V is TRBV28 and J is TRBJ1-6, with D tentatively TRBD1 (5 bases). The V end was cut by 8 bases, the J end by 10 bases, with 12 bases between. Per germline, CDR1 MDHEN and CDR2 SYDVKM. The CDR3 is 12 residues long. The chain's CDR3 is CASDTGGSPLHF. In DNA, the CDR3 is TGTGCCAGCGACACAGGAGGCTCACCCCTCCACTTT. The whole variable domain, filled in from reference TRBV28 and TRBJ1-6, reads DVKVTQSSRYLVKRTGEKVFLECVQDMDHENMFWYRQDPGLGLRLIYFSYDVKMKEKGDIPEGYSVSREKKERFSLILESASTNQTSMYLCASDTGGSPLHFGNGTRLTVT.

The genes are TRBV5-1 and TRBJ1-2; D ambiguous. The CDR3 sequence is 14 residues long. Germline CDR1 is SGHRS and CDR2 is YFSETQ. The V and J ends lost 5 bases and 2 bases respectively, with 13 bases between them. The CDR3: CASRYTDGNYGYTF. The CDR3 nucleotides read TGCGCCAGCAGATACACGGACGGAAACTATGGCTACACCTTC.

V gene TRBV5-1 combines with J gene TRBJ2-5; D is tentatively TRBD1 or TRBD2 (5 bases each). The V end was cut by 3 bases, the J end by 4 bases, with 13 bases between. Per germline, CDR1 SGHRS and CDR2 YFSETQ. The CDR3 is 14 amino acids. The CDR3 sequence is CASSSFPGTETQYF. CDR3 DNA sequence: TGCGCCAGCAGCTCATTTCCAGGGACAGAGACCCAGTACTTC.

This clonotype showed up just a few times. The chain has TRBV20-1 and TRBJ1-5; D is uncertain. With 0 bases removed from V and 3 bases from J, the gap between germline ends came to 21 bases. The CDR3 covers 18 residues. Germline V gene data show CDR1 as DFQATT and CDR2 as SNEGSKA (reference sequence). CDR3 nucleotide sequence: TGCAGTGCTAGAGACTGGGCCCGTTCGGCTGACTTCAATCAGCCCCAGCATTTT. Its translation is CSARDWARSADFNQPQHF.

This clonotype was detected only a few times. The chain carries TRBV28 and TRBJ2-1, with 7 nucleotides matching TRBD1. The CDR3 has 14 amino acids. Germline CDR1 and CDR2: MDHEN and SYDVKM. J lost 9 bases, V lost 3 bases, and 8 bases had no gene match. The CDR3 loop is CASSFLDRKAEQFF. Written as DNA, the CDR3 is TGTGCCAGCAGTTTCCTGGACAGGAAGGCTGAGCAGTTCTTC.

CDR3: CASSLDLGLAGGPSYNEQFF. CDR3 nucleotide sequence: TGTGCCAGCAGCTTAGATCTCGGCCTAGCGGGAGGGCCTTCCTACAATGAGCAGTTCTTC. The chain uses TRBV11-2 and TRBJ2-1, with 12 bases identical to TRBD2. Germline V gene lookup returns CDR1 SGHAT and CDR2 FQNNGV. V shed 0 bases and J 1 base; nucleotides not matched to a gene: 10. CDR3 size: 20 residues.

The chain carries TRBV7-2 and TRBJ2-1; D possibly uses TRBD1 or TRBD2 (6 bases each). V gave up 4 bases and J gave up 6 bases, with 16 bases separating them. The CDR3 runs 15 residues. Germline CDR1 is SGHTA and CDR2 is FQGNSA. In DNA, the CDR3 is TGTGCCAGCAGCTCTGTACGGGGGCTCGGCAATGAGCAGTTCTTC. It codes for CASSSVRGLGNEQFF.

The rearrangement joins TRBV7-2 to TRBJ1-3; D is perhaps TRBD1 (6 bases). Trimming stripped 5 bases from V and 4 bases from J, with 15 bases between. The length of the CDR3 is 15 residues. CDR1 and CDR2 (germline): SGHTA, FQGNSA. The DNA for the CDR3 is TGTGCCAGCAGCCTCTGGACAGCCGCGGGAAACACCATATATTTT. Translating gives CASSLWTAAGNTIYF.

J is TRBJ2-3 and V is TRBV20-1; unclear D gene. CDR3 length: 15 residues. V was cut by 3 bases and J by 0 bases, with 13 bases left in between. Germline loops: CDR1 DFQATT, CDR2 SNEGSKA (reference sequence). The CDR3 coding sequence is TGCAGTGCTAGTTCTGTTTTTCCTAGCACAGATACGCAGTATTTT. Translated, it gives CSASSVFPSTDTQYF.

This CDR3 is CASSLTASGPIYNEQFF. In nucleotides, the CDR3 is TGCGCCAGCAGCTTGACGGCTAGCGGGCCCATTTACAATGAGCAGTTCTTC. This rearrangement joins TRBV5-1 to TRBJ2-1, with TRBD2 matching over 8 bases. Germline values: CDR1 SGHRS, CDR2 YFSETQ. V lost 1 base, J lost 4 bases, and 10 bases stayed unmatched. CDR3 length equals 17 residues.

The genes are TRBV4-1 and TRBJ2-3; 8 bases align to TRBD2. V trimming: 0 bases; J trimming: 2 bases; junction bases outside the gene matches: 7. CDR3 length: 17 amino acids. Germline assignment: CDR1 MGHRA and CDR2 YSYEKL. In DNA, the CDR3 is TGCGCCAGCAGCCAAGAGGGGTTAGCGGGGAACACAGATACGCAGTATTTT. Encoded protein: CASSQEGLAGNTDTQYF.

This sequence joins TRBV12-3 or TRBV12-4 and TRBJ2-1; TRBD2 matches at 13 bases. After removal of 6 bases from V and 8 bases from J, the junction contained 4 bases not matched to a gene. The CDR3 is made up of 14 amino acids. Written as DNA, the CDR3 is TGTGCCAGCAGACGGACTAGCGGGAGCTATGAGCAGTTCTTC. Translated: CASRRTSGSYEQFF.

The V and J genes are TRBV7-9 and TRBJ2-7, with D hard to call. V was clipped by 3 bases and J by 1 base, with 10 bases between them. The germline V gene has CDR1 SEHNR and CDR2 FQNEAQ (reference sequence). The CDR3 consists of 14 residues. The CDR3 loop is CASSLAKGSYEQYF. The CDR3 DNA reads as TGTGCCAGCAGCTTGGCCAAGGGATCCTACGAGCAGTACTTC.